The present TCR beta chain was sequenced within a study of blood T cell repertoires in COVID-19. Study details: The origin of the acute and convalescent COVID-19 samples was the United States, Italy and Spain. Sources were T cells, B-cell-depleted T cells, or PBMCs; the material itself was cDNA or gDNA.

The CDR3 spans 13 residues. V was cut by 7 bases and J by 5 bases, with 15 bases left in between. In germline, CDR1 is SGDLS, CDR2 YYNGEE. Original processing notes: Reference gene primer amplification yielded estimated nucleated cell counts. The protocol was immunoSEQ multiplex PCR, while the TCRdb copy is restricted to in-frame clones and leaves out a portion. V, J and clone size reflect that table, while D and trimming were determined from the DNA. The data contain around 150,000 clones, approximately 81% of them singletons. This sequence originates from a woman aged 60-70 years with active or convalescent COVID-19. Sequencing was carried out using peripheral blood. The chain has TRBV9 and TRBJ2-5, with D possibly matching TRBD1 (6 bases). This CDR3 reads CASGGQFRETQYF. The CDR3 DNA reads TGTGCCAGCGGAGGACAGTTTAGGGAGACCCAGTACTTC.